This T cell receptor (beta chain) was retrieved from a study of cytomegalovirus exposure and HLA in healthy donors. General observations from the study: While the bulk of TCR sequences proved rare, some public TCRs turned up in many donors. Clonal expansion was found to be greater in HLA-associated TCR beta chains than in equally common others in a later analysis. Previous analysis showed most TCR beta V segments were productive about 87% or about 30% of the time.

The PCR employed 60 Vbeta primers together with 13 Jbeta primers. Sequencing used immunoSEQ multiplex PCR; TCRdb keeps in-frame clones, though not all of them. The sample holds 95,000 to 150,000 clones, approximately 80% seen once. V shed 2 bases, J shed 7 bases, and the junction held 1 base outside the gene matches. The CDR3 is 12 amino acids. The germline V gene has CDR1 SGHVS and CDR2 FQNEAQ. As regards this clone: The antigen is undetermined.

The clonotype was recovered from a woman under 30 in good health and CMV-seronegative. The rearrangement links TRBV7-8 to TRBJ1-2, with TRBD1 matching over 7 bases. Source material: PBMCs. The CDR3 nucleotides read TGTGCCAGCAGCTTACGACAGGGTGGCTACACCTTC. Translation gives CASSLRQGGYTF.